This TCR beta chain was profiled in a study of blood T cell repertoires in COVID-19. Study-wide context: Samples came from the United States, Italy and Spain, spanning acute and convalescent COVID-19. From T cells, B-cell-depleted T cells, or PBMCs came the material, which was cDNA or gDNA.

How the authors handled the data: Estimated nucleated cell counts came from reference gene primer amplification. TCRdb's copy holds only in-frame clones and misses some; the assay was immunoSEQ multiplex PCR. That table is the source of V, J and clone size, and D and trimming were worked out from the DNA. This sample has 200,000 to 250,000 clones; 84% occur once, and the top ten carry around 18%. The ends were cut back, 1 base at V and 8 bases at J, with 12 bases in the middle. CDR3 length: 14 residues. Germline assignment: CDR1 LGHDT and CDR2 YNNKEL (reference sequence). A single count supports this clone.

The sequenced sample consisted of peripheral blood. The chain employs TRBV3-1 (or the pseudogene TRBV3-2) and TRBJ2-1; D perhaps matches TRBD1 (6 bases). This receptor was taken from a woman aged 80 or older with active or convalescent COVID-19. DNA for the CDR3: TGTGCCAGCAGCCAAGTGGGGGCGCGGGATGAGCAGTTCTTC. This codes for CASSQVGARDEQFF.